A single sample gave rise to the 22 T cell receptor beta chains below, sequenced in a study of blood T cells in healthy people across ages. For the second PCR, which ran for about 7 to 11 cycles, a sample-barcoded 5' primer and a J-beta primer mix were used. Using its own MiXCR run on the 5' RACE reads, TCRdb lists one record per CDR3 protein. The data contain about 930,000 distinct CDR3 sequences, roughly 29% of them singletons. This same sample was also part of a study on T cells of mothers and their children.

Sequencing was carried out using blood. Receptor source: a woman aged 40 to 55 in good health.

This chain links TRBV20-1 with TRBJ2-3; 7 bases align to TRBD1. Germline CDR1 DFQATT, CDR2 SNEGSKA (reference sequence). CDR3 size: 14 residues. The trim removed 3 bases at V and 0 bases at J, leaving 3 bases unmatched. In DNA form, the CDR3 reads TGCAGTGCTAGGACAGGGCCAAGCACAGATACGCAGTATTTT. This gives the protein CSARTGPSTDTQYF.

This clonotype was observed a handful of times. V is TRBV19 and J is TRBJ1-2; perhaps TRBD1 as D (5 bases). The length of the CDR3 is 14 residues. CDR1 is LNHDA, CDR2 SQIVND, per germline (reference sequence). The ends were cut back, 7 bases at V and 4 bases at J, with 16 bases in the middle. Here the CDR3 DNA reads TGTGCCAGTAACCGAGACAGCCTGAGCTATGGCTACACCTTC. This translates into CASNRDSLSYGYTF.

This clonotype was seen only once. A much larger clone lies one base from this, so it may be a read error. The V and J genes are TRBV29-1 and TRBJ2-1, with D perhaps TRBD1 or TRBD2 (6 bases each). Trimming removed 8 bases at V and 9 bases at J, with 20 bases between. There are 13 residues in the CDR3. Germline V gives CDR1 SQVTM, CDR2 ANQGSEA. The CDR3 loop reads CSMQPTGGVEQFF. The CDR3 DNA is TGCAGCATGCAACCGACAGGCGGGGTTGAGCAGTTCTTC.

This clonotype appeared once. One base away lies a much larger clone, so this may be a sequencing read error. The chain employs TRBV7-6 and TRBJ2-1, with a tentative D call TRBD2 (6 bases). The CDR3 contains 15 residues. Germline-derived CDR1 and CDR2 are SGHVS and FNYEAQ. V was trimmed by 5 bases and J by 8 bases, leaving 19 bases between them. CDR3: CASSPGLGTGDEQFF. Written as DNA, the CDR3 is TGTGCCAGCAGCCCAGGACTGGGGACTGGAGATGAGCAGTTCTTC.

In its sample, this clonotype was seen a few times. A junction boundary mismatches the germline segment, possibly from a read error. The V and J genes are TRBV25-1 and TRBJ2-5, with a weak D call TRBD1 (5 bases). The CDR3 loop spans 14 amino acids. Germline V gene data show CDR1 as MGHDK and CDR2 as SYGVNS. The CDR3 bases are TGTGCCGGCAGTGAGTTAGGGGATGGGGAGACCCAGTACTTC. Its protein product is CAGSELGDGETQYF.

The genes are TRBV6-5 and TRBJ2-1, with TRBD2 matching over 11 bases. The J call is in doubt because the DNA end fits TRBJ2-7 better. Per germline, CDR1 MNHEY and CDR2 SVGAGI. The CDR3 is 16 residues long. This CDR3 is CASSRSGGVSYNEQYF. The CDR3 nucleotides read TGTGCCAGCAGTCGTAGCGGGGGGGTTTCCTACAATGAGCAGTACTTC.

This clonotype was found a few times. The chain links TRBV29-1 to TRBJ1-6; the D gene is possibly TRBD1 (5 bases). The germline V gene has CDR1 SQVTM and CDR2 ANQGSEA. Trimming took 6 bases from V and 9 from J, leaving 15 bases between them. The CDR3 runs to 13 residues. In DNA, the CDR3 is TGCAGCGTGGGTTGGGACCGTAGTTCACCCCTCCACTTT. Translating gives CSVGWDRSSPLHF. Complete variable domain (other parts from reference TRBV29-1 and TRBJ1-6): SAVISQKPSRDICQRGTSLTIQCQVDSQVTMMFWYRQQPGQSLTLIATANQGSEATYESGFVIDKFPISRPNLTFSTLTVSNMSPEDSSIYLCSVGWDRSSPLHFGNGTRLTVT.

In its sample, this clonotype was seen many times. The chain carries TRBV28 and TRBJ2-7, with 12 bases matching TRBD2. The CDR3 loop spans 14 amino acids. The V gene end was trimmed by 8 bases and the J gene end by 4 bases; junction bases not matched to a gene: 6. The germline gives CDR1 MDHEN, CDR2 SYDVKM. As DNA, the CDR3 is TGTGCCAGCGCTCTAGCGGGGGGGCCTTACGAGCAGTACTTC. Its protein product is CASALAGGPYEQYF.

This clonotype has just a few counts. This chain joins TRBV18 and TRBJ1-1; D not certain. The ends were cut back, 6 bases at V and 1 base at J, with 18 bases in the middle. Per germline, CDR1 KGHSH and CDR2 LQKENI. The CDR3 is made up of 16 amino acids. The CDR3 sequence: CASSPYQGSENTEAFF. CDR3 DNA: TGTGCCAGCTCCCCCTACCAAGGGTCAGAGAACACTGAAGCTTTCTTT.

Only a few counts were recorded for this clonotype. The chain combines TRBV7-6 with TRBJ1-1; possible D gene TRBD1, 6 bases. This CDR3 contains 15 residues. V was clipped by 3 bases and J by 3 bases, with 14 bases between them. Germline assignment: CDR1 SGHVS and CDR2 FNYEAQ. The CDR3 reads CASSFGPRQDTEAFF. For the CDR3, the DNA is TGTGCCAGCAGCTTCGGACCCCGACAGGACACTGAAGCTTTCTTT.

Remarks on this clonotype: One base away lies a much larger clone, so this may be a sequencing read error. The chain's CDR3 is CASSSGSRYDYTF. The CDR3 DNA follows: TGTGCCAGCAGTTCGGGGAGTCGCTATGACTACACCTTC. This sequence joins TRBV28 and TRBJ1-2; D not resolved. The length of the CDR3 is 13 residues. Germline CDR1 and CDR2: MDHEN and SYDVKM.

The V gene is TRBV25-1, the J gene TRBJ1-2, with TRBD1 as a possible D gene (5 bases). Trimming pared 8 bases from V and 8 bases from J, leaving 18 bases between. The CDR3 is 13 residues long. Germline assignment: CDR1 MGHDK and CDR2 SYGVNS. DNA of the CDR3: TGTGCCAGCGGGGCCGAGGGGTTCGGGGGCTACACCTTC. Translated: CASGAEGFGGYTF.

As concerns this clonotype: At one end the junction does not follow the germline gene, possibly because of a read error. The rearrangement joins TRBV7-2 to TRBJ2-7; possibly TRBD2 for D (5 bases). Germline V CDR1 and CDR2: SGHTA, FQGNSA. CDR3 size: 14 residues. The CDR3 here is CACSLYRGGYEQYF. The CDR3 nucleotides are TGTGCCTGCAGCTTATATCGGGGTGGCTACGAGCAGTACTTC.

The rearrangement joins TRBV12-3 or TRBV12-4 to TRBJ1-2; D call uncertain. The CDR3 is 14 residues long. V dropped 6 bases and J dropped 7 bases, with 18 bases sitting between them. The CDR3 is CASRAAAGIRGYTF. CDR3 nucleotide sequence: TGTGCCAGCAGGGCCGCTGCGGGTATTCGTGGCTACACCTTC.

This clonotype was recorded at least ten times. The V and J genes are TRBV9 and TRBJ1-2; 9 bases are a match to TRBD1. After removal of 4 bases from V and 3 bases from J, the junction contained 7 bases not matched to a gene. The CDR3 is 15 amino acids. Germline-derived CDR1 and CDR2 are SGDLS and YYNGEE. The CDR3 DNA sequence: TGTGCCAGCAGCCCCACAGGGGGCGCTTACTATGGCTACACCTTC. This translates into CASSPTGGAYYGYTF.

Comment on this clonotype: A single base separates this from a much larger clone, so it may be a read error. J is TRBJ2-3 and V is TRBV12-3 or TRBV12-4; TRBD2 matches at 9 bases. The CDR3 is 15 residues long. The CDR3, as DNA: TGTGCCAGCAGTTTAGTGACTAGCGGCACAGATGCGCAGTATTTT. This gives the protein CASSLVTSGTDAQYF.

This clonotype was observed a few times. The rearrangement joins TRBV5-1 to TRBJ1-6; D perhaps matches TRBD1 (6 bases). V shed 0 bases and J shed 5 bases, with 9 bases lying between them. The germline CDR1 and CDR2 sequences are SGHRS and YFSETQ. There are 15 residues in the CDR3. CDR3 sequence (DNA): TGCGCCAGCAGCTTGGACAGGGTCCATAATTCACCCCTCCACTTT. Protein product: CASSLDRVHNSPLHF.

Here the CDR3 DNA reads TGTGCCAGCGGGGTACTCGCCCTGGAGGAGACCCAGTACTTC. Translation: CASGVLALEETQYF. The V call is TRBV28, the J call TRBJ2-5; no clear D. The germline V and J ends were trimmed by 8 bases and 5 bases, with 18 bases remaining between them. The CDR3 has 14 amino acids. From germline, CDR1 is MDHEN and CDR2 SYDVKM.

The J gene is TRBJ1-2, the V gene TRBV29-1; TRBD1 agrees at 8 bases. V lost 7 bases, J lost 9 bases, and 13 bases stayed unmatched. Germline loops: CDR1 SQVTM, CDR2 ANQGSEA. This CDR3 contains 13 residues. The CDR3 reads CSAGQGLVDSYTF. The CDR3 nucleotides are TGCAGCGCCGGACAGGGCTTAGTAGATAGCTACACCTTC.

This clonotype was picked up a small number of times. The V call is TRBV6-5, the J call TRBJ1-2, with a possible D match to TRBD1 (5 bases). Between the trimmed V and J ends, which lost 5 bases and 5 bases, there was a span of 15 bases. The CDR3 is made up of 14 amino acids. Germline assignment: CDR1 MNHEY and CDR2 SVGAGI. This CDR3 reads CASSRDSKGYGYTF. The DNA of the CDR3 is TGTGCCAGCAGTAGGGACTCGAAGGGGTATGGCTACACCTTC.

This clonotype was observed a few times. This rearrangement joins TRBV6-5 to TRBJ1-1; D unresolved. Trimming removed 0 bases from V and 0 bases from J, with 8 bases in between. The germline CDR1 and CDR2 sequences are MNHEY and SVGAGI. The CDR3 loop spans 15 amino acids. Here the CDR3 reads CASSYSLHLNTEAFF. CDR3 nucleotide sequence: TGTGCCAGCAGTTACTCGCTTCACCTGAACACTGAAGCTTTCTTT.

The chain employs TRBV5-1 and TRBJ1-2, with 7 bases that match TRBD1. Trimming at V came to 0 bases and at J to 8 bases, leaving 7 bases not matched to a gene. The germline gives CDR1 SGHRS, CDR2 YFSETQ. The CDR3 extends over 14 amino acids. This CDR3 is CASSLAGTEQGYTF. In nucleotides, the CDR3 is TGCGCCAGCAGCTTGGCCGGGACAGAGCAGGGCTACACCTTC.